One and the same sample provided the 23 T cell receptor beta chains below, sequenced in a study of blood T cells in healthy people across ages. PCR was performed a second time for about 6 to 11 cycles using a sample-barcoded 5' primer and a J-beta primer mix. TCRdb fed the 5' RACE reads into MiXCR, producing one record per CDR3 protein. Of about 1.8 million distinct CDR3 sequences listed, around 50% were seen once; the top ten hold roughly 2%. The sample was blood. The receptors were gathered from a woman aged 40 to 55 in good health.

In its sample, this clonotype was seen a few times. The rearrangement joins TRBV6-5 to TRBJ2-1; D remains unclear. Germline assignment: CDR1 MNHEY and CDR2 SVGAGI. With 0 bases removed from V and 6 bases from J, the gap between germline ends came to 15 bases. This CDR3 spans 16 amino acids. The CDR3, as DNA: TGTGCCAGCAGTTACTCGATCGTTTCGACAATCAATGAGCAGTTCTTC. Translation: CASSYSIVSTINEQFF.

The J gene is TRBJ2-7, the V gene TRBV3-1, with a weak D call TRBD1 (7 bases). CDR3 length: 16 residues. Trimming took 0 bases from V and 7 from J, leaving 19 bases between them. Germline CDR1 reads LGHDT; CDR2 reads YNNKEL (reference sequence). CDR3 residues: CASSQDGGAGGNEQYF. In DNA form, the CDR3 reads TGTGCCAGCAGCCAAGATGGCGGCGCAGGGGGGAATGAGCAGTACTTC.

The genes are TRBV20-1 and TRBJ2-3, with 9 bases aligning to TRBD2. This CDR3 comprises 16 residues. Germline CDR1 is DFQATT and CDR2 is SNEGSKA (reference sequence). Trimming took 5 bases from V and 6 from J; bases not matched to a gene: 15. This CDR3 reads CSAESMLAGTPDTQYF. CDR3 in DNA: TGCAGTGCTGAGAGTATGCTAGCGGGGACCCCTGATACGCAGTATTTT.

The chain employs TRBV4-3 and TRBJ2-1, with D perhaps given as TRBD1 or TRBD2 (5 bases each). Trimming stripped 1 base from V and 7 bases from J, with 23 bases between. The CDR3 loop spans 18 amino acids. Germline CDR1 and CDR2: LGHNA and YSLEER. The chain's CDR3 is CASSQAGFGTQMMNEQFF. The CDR3 DNA reads TGCGCCAGCAGCCAAGCTGGGTTCGGGACCCAAATGATGAATGAGCAGTTCTTC.

This clonotype was found once. V is TRBV7-9 and J is TRBJ2-3; 14 bases map to TRBD2. The ends lost 1 base at V and 5 bases at J; junction bases unmatched: 2. Germline CDR1 reads SEHNR; CDR2 reads FQNEAQ (reference sequence). This CDR3 is 16 amino acids long. Here the CDR3 DNA reads TGTGCCAGCAGCTTAGTGACTAGCGGGGGGGGAGATACGCAGTATTTT. Amino acids: CASSLVTSGGGDTQYF.

The chain has TRBV9 and TRBJ2-5; TRBD1 aligns across 8 bases. The ends lost 4 bases at V and 2 bases at J; junction bases unmatched: 13. The germline V gene has CDR1 SGDLS and CDR2 YYNGEE. This CDR3 spans 17 amino acids. In DNA form, the CDR3 reads TGTGCCAGCAGCACATCTACCGGGACAGGCTTGCAAGAGACCCAGTACTTC. It is translated as CASSTSTGTGLQETQYF. The whole variable domain, remainder taken from reference TRBV9 and TRBJ2-5, is DSGVTQTPKHLITATGQRVTLRCSPRSGDLSVYWYQQSLDQGLQFLIQYYNGEERAKGNILERFSAQQFPDLHSELNLSSLELGDSALYFCASSTSTGTGLQETQYFGPGTRLLVL.

The chain couples TRBV20-1 to TRBJ2-3; D is uncertain. The germline V gene encodes CDR1 DFQATT and CDR2 SNEGSKA (reference sequence). Trimming stripped 5 bases from V and 2 bases from J, with 5 bases between. The CDR3 contains 11 residues. CDR3 DNA sequence: TGCAGTGCTGTATACACAGATACGCAGTATTTT. Translated: CSAVYTDTQYF.

The chain combines TRBV29-1 with TRBJ2-7, with a tentative D call TRBD1 (5 bases). The germline V gene has CDR1 SQVTM and CDR2 ANQGSEA. The V and J ends lost 2 bases and 1 base respectively, with 12 bases between them. This CDR3 contains 14 residues. The CDR3 DNA reads TGCAGCGTTGAATCCAGGGTAGGATCCTACGAGCAGTACTTC. Its protein is CSVESRVGSYEQYF.

V usage is TRBV9 and J usage is TRBJ1-5; no reliable D call. The V end was cut by 0 bases, the J end by 3 bases, with 4 bases between. The CDR3 runs 13 residues. From germline, CDR1 is SGDLS and CDR2 YYNGEE. This CDR3 reads CASSVAVNQPQHF. CDR3 nucleotide sequence: TGTGCCAGCAGCGTAGCGGTCAATCAGCCCCAGCATTTT.

The V and J genes are TRBV20-1 and TRBJ1-2; a weak D match, TRBD1 (5 bases). Germline CDR1 is DFQATT and CDR2 is SNEGSKA (reference sequence). Trimming stripped 6 bases from V and 0 bases from J, with 8 bases between. This CDR3 is 12 amino acids long. DNA for the CDR3: TGCAGTGCCAGGACAACTAACTATGGCTACACCTTC. Translation gives CSARTTNYGYTF.

This clonotype has more than one count but fewer than ten. This rearrangement joins TRBV28 to TRBJ2-5; perhaps TRBD2 as D (5 bases). CDR1 is MDHEN and CDR2 is SYDVKM in the germline V gene. The CDR3 is 17 amino acids. Trimming shortened V by 4 bases and J by 1 base, and 19 bases separated the two germline ends. The CDR3 reads CASSWFSADARQETQYF. The CDR3 DNA sequence: TGTGCCAGCAGTTGGTTTTCAGCGGACGCCCGCCAAGAGACCCAGTACTTC. The full variable domain, its missing parts supplied by reference TRBV28 and TRBJ2-5, is DVKVTQSSRYLVKRTGEKVFLECVQDMDHENMFWYRQDPGLGLRLIYFSYDVKMKEKGDIPEGYSVSREKKERFSLILESASTNQTSMYLCASSWFSADARQETQYFGPGTRLLVL.

A few counts support this clonotype. The chain combines TRBV28 with TRBJ2-6, with 8 bases lining up with TRBD1. The V segment lost 8 bases and the J segment 1 base; nucleotides outside the gene matches: 10. Germline V gene lookup returns CDR1 MDHEN and CDR2 SYDVKM. The CDR3 has 17 residues. CDR3 DNA: TGTGCCAGCCAAGCAGGGGGCGTGAAATCTGGGGCCAACGTCCTGACTTTC. Translating it yields CASQAGGVKSGANVLTF.

The V and J genes are TRBV6-2 or TRBV6-3 and TRBJ2-1, with a possible D match to TRBD2 (5 bases). Trimming took 2 bases from V and 8 from J, leaving 25 bases between them. CDR1 and CDR2 from the germline V gene are MNHEY and SVGEGT. The CDR3 loop spans 18 amino acids. The CDR3 coding sequence is TGTGCCAGCAGTTACGAAGTTACTTCAGTTCTTTTCGGGGATGAGCAGTTCTTC. This sequence encodes CASSYEVTSVLFGDEQFF.

The J gene is TRBJ2-4, the V gene TRBV7-2; 8 bases are shared with TRBD1. This CDR3 has 15 amino acids. Germline CDR1 and CDR2: SGHTA and FQGNSA. The junction had 10 bases not matched to a gene; V was cut back by 5 bases and J by 7 bases. The CDR3 spells CASSHPGQGANIQYF. CDR3 nucleotides: TGTGCCAGCAGCCACCCAGGGCAGGGGGCGAACATTCAGTACTTC.

Only a few counts were recorded for this clonotype. The rearrangement uses TRBV6-5 and TRBJ2-5; D is unresolved. TRBJ2-7 explains the end of the DNA better; the J call may be wrong. CDR1 MNHEY and CDR2 SVGAGI come from the germline V gene. The CDR3 covers 14 residues. This CDR3 reads CASSPGPGRIEQYF. CDR3 coding DNA: TGTGCCAGCAGTCCCGGACCCGGGCGCATCGAGCAGTACTTC.

This clonotype was observed a few times. The chain is built from TRBV24-1 and TRBJ2-7; the match to TRBD2 covers 7 bases. Germline CDR1 KGHDR, CDR2 SFDVKD. There are 14 residues in the CDR3. The V and J ends lost 4 bases and 2 bases, in that order; junction bases with no gene match: 4. CDR3 bases: TGTGCCACCAGTGACTCGGGACTAACCTACGAGCAGTACTTC. Amino acids: CATSDSGLTYEQYF.

The V gene is TRBV7-2, the J gene TRBJ1-2, with 7 bases that match TRBD1. The CDR3 runs 16 residues. The V gene's germline CDR1 is SGHTA and CDR2 FQGNSA. V shed 1 base, J shed 0 bases, and the junction held 5 bases outside the gene matches. In nucleotides, the CDR3 is TGTGCCAGCAGCTTAGAGGGGGCCAGAGCTAACTATGGCTACACCTTC. Residues: CASSLEGARANYGYTF.

The V call is TRBV29-1, the J call TRBJ2-4; D ambiguous. The V gene lost 1 base and the J gene lost 5 bases, with 12 bases spanning the gap. Per the germline V gene, CDR1 is SQVTM and CDR2 is ANQGSEA. The CDR3 is 14 amino acids. The CDR3 protein is CSVEVGGSQNIQYF. The CDR3 DNA follows: TGCAGCGTTGAAGTCGGCGGATCACAAAACATTCAGTACTTC.

V is TRBV20-1 and J is TRBJ1-1, with TRBD1 identical over 8 bases. This CDR3 spans 12 amino acids. The germline V gene has CDR1 DFQATT and CDR2 SNEGSKA (reference sequence). The J segment lost 7 bases and the V segment lost 0 bases, leaving 1 base of the junction unmatched. For the CDR3, the DNA is TGCAGTGCTAGAGAGGGGACAGGTGAAGCTTTCTTT. It specifies CSAREGTGEAFF.

This clonotype came up once. The CDR3 bases are TGCAGTGCGGGACCCGGGCTCGGTCAGCCCCAGCATTTT. This gives the protein CSAGPGLGQPQHF. V usage is TRBV20-1 and J usage is TRBJ1-5; a weak D match, TRBD1 (5 bases). Trimming took off 6 bases at V and 6 bases at J, with 15 bases between the two ends. Germline V gene lookup returns CDR1 DFQATT and CDR2 SNEGSKA (reference sequence). The CDR3 sequence is 13 residues long.

The V call is TRBV20-1, the J call TRBJ2-3; 9 bases are a match to TRBD1. V lost 0 bases and J lost 4; bases outside the gene matches: 8. The germline gives CDR1 DFQATT, CDR2 SNEGSKA (reference sequence). The length of the CDR3 is 16 residues. This chain's CDR3 is CSARDGTGWKADTQYF. In nucleotides, the CDR3 is TGCAGTGCTAGAGATGGGACAGGGTGGAAGGCAGATACGCAGTATTTT.

The rearrangement uses TRBV25-1 and TRBJ1-1, with TRBD1 identical over 11 bases. The length of the CDR3 is 17 residues. V dropped 5 bases and J dropped 2; count of bases not matched to a gene: 10. Per germline, CDR1 MGHDK and CDR2 SYGVNS. CDR3 nucleotide sequence: TGTGCCAGCAGTCCGCGCCCGGGGACAGGGGGTAACACTGAAGCTTTCTTT. It codes for CASSPRPGTGGNTEAFF.

This chain uses TRBV28 with TRBJ2-3; D is tentatively TRBD1 or TRBD2 (7 bases each). Germline CDR1 and CDR2: MDHEN and SYDVKM. The CDR3 has 17 residues. Between the trimmed V and J ends, which lost 6 bases and 1 base, there was a span of 20 bases. The CDR3 nucleotides read TGTGCCAGCAGCCCCCTAGTCAGGGGGGGGGGCACAGATACGCAGTATTTT. Encoded protein: CASSPLVRGGGTDTQYF.